The T cell receptor beta chain described here comes from a study of cytomegalovirus exposure and HLA in healthy donors. Study observations and caveats: Per published reports, the classifier diagnosed cytomegalovirus status with high specificity and sensitivity. Researchers reported that a few CMV-associated chains were confirmed in vitro as CMV antigen-specific.

The CDR3 spans 12 residues. Trimming pared 4 bases from V and 3 bases from J, leaving 6 bases between. Germline CDR1 is LNHDA and CDR2 is SQIVND (reference sequence). Points on this clone: Its specificity is unknown.

TCRdb keeps only in-frame clones here, not all; method: immunoSEQ multiplex PCR. The data contain about 160,000 clones, about 95% of them singletons. V usage is TRBV19 and J usage is TRBJ1-2; D call uncertain. The sequence was obtained from a woman younger than 35 in good health and CMV-seronegative. The sequenced material came from PBMCs. This CDR3 reads CASSNLDYGYTF. CDR3 nucleotide sequence: TGTGCCAGTAGTAATTTAGACTATGGCTACACCTTC.